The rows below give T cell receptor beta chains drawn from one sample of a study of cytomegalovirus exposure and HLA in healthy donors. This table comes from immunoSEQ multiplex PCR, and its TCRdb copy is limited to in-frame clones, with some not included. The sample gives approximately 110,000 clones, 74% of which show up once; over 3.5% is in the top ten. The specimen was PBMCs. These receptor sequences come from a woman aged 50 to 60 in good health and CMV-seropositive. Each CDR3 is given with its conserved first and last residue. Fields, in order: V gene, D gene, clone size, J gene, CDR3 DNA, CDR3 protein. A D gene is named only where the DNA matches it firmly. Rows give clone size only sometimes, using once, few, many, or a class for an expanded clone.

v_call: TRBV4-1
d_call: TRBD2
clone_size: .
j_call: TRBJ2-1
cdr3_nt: TGCGCCAGCAGCCAAGTCGGCGGGGGGGTCTCCTACAATGAGCAGTTCTTC
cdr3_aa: CASSQVGGGVSYNEQFF

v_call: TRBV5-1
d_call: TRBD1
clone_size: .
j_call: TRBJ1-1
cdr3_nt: TGCGCCAGCAGCTTCACAGGGGAGACTGAAGCTTTCTTT
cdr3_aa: CASSFTGETEAFF

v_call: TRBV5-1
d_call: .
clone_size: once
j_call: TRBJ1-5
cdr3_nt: TGCGCCAGCAGCTTGGGACAGAAGAGTCAGCCCCAGCATTTT
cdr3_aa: CASSLGQKSQPQHF

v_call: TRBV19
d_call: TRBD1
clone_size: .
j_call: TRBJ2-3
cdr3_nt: TGTGCCAGTAGCGACAGGGGTTGGGATACGCAGTATTTT
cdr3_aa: CASSDRGWDTQYF

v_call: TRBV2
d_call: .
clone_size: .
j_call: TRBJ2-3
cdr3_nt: TGTGCCGGCAGACATCCTGAACACTACACAGATACGCAGTATTTT
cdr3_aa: CAGRHPEHYTDTQYF

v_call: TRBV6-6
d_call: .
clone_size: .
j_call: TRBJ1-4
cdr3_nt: TGTGCCAGCAGCCCGCTAAGAAAACTGTTTTTT
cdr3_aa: CASSPLRKLFF

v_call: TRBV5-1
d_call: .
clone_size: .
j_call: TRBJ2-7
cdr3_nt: TGCGCCAGCAGCTTGGAGCTAGCCTACTACGAGCAGTACTTC
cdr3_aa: CASSLELAYYEQYF

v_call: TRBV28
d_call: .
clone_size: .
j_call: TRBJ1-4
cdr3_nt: TGTGCCAGCACCGGGGGTGGGGTATATGAAAAACTGTTTTTT
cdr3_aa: CASTGGGVYEKLFF

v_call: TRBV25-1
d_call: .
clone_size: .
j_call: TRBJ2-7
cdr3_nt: TGTGCCAGCAGTGAACCCGGGTTTGGAAGGGGCTTCTACGAGCAGTACTTC
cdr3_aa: CASSEPGFGRGFYEQYF

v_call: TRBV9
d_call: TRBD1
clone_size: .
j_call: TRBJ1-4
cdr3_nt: TGTGCCAGCAGCGTAGCCGGGACAGGGGGCGAAAAACTGTTTTTT
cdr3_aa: CASSVAGTGGEKLFF

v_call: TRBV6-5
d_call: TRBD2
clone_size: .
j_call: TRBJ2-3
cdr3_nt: TGTGCCAGCAGTCCCGGGAGGGGGGCGGCAGATACGCAGTATTTT
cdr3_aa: CASSPGRGAADTQYF

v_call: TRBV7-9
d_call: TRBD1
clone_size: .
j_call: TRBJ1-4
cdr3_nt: TGTGCCAGCAGCCCCGGGACAGGAAATGAAAAACTGTTTTTT
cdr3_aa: CASSPGTGNEKLFF

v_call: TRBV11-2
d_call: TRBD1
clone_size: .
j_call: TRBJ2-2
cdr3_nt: TGTGCCAGCAGCTTCACAGGGGGCGGGGAGCTGTTTTTT
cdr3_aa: CASSFTGGGELFF

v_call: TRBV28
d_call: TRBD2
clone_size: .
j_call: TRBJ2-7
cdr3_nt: TGTGCCAGCAGTTTATCGGGGGGGCAGGTGATATCCTACGAGCAGTACTTC
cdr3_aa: CASSLSGGQVISYEQYF

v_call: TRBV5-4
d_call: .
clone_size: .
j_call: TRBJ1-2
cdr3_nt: TGTGCCAGCAGCGCCATGACGGGGAACTATGGCTACACCTTC
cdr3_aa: CASSAMTGNYGYTF

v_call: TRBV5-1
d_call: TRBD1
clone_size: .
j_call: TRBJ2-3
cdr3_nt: TGCGCCAGCAGCTTACAGGGGTATGACACAGATACGCAGTATTTT
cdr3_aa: CASSLQGYDTDTQYF

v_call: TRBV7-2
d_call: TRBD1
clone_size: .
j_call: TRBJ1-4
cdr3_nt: TGTGCCAGCAGCCAGGGACAGGGGCGGGAAAAACTGTTTTTT
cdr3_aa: CASSQGQGREKLFF

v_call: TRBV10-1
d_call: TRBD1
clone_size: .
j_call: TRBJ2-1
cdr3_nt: TGCGCCAGCAGTGCTGACAGGGACTACAATGAGCAGTTCTTC
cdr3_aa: CASSADRDYNEQFF

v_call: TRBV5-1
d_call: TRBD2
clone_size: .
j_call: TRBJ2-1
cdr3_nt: TGCGCCAGCAGCGAAGGACTAGCGGGGACCCCTGAGCAGTTCTTC
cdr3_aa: CASSEGLAGTPEQFF

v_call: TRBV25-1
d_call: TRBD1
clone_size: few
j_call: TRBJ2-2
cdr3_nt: TGTGCCAGCAGTGATGGCTCGGGGGACAGGGCGCACGGGGAGCTGTTTTTT
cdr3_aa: CASSDGSGDRAHGELFF

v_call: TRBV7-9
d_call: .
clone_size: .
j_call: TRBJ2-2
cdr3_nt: TGTGCCAGCAGCTTAATTACTTCCGGGGAGCTGTTTTTT
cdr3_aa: CASSLITSGELFF

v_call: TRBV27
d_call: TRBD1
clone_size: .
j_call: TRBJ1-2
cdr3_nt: TGTGCCAGCAGTCCTCGGACAGGAGCCTATGGCTACACCTTC
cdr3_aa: CASSPRTGAYGYTF

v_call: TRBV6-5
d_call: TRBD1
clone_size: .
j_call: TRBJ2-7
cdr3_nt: TGTGCCACCCGGGACAGTACCTACGAGCAGTACTTC
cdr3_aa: CATRDSTYEQYF

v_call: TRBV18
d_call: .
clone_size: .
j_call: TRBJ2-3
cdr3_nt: TGTGCCAGCTCACCATCCGGGGGTCTTTCGGCAGATACGCAGTATTTT
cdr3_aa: CASSPSGGLSADTQYF

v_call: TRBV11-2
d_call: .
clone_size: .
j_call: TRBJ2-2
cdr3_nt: TGTGCCAGCAGCTTAGTAGCCGGGGAGCTGTTTTTT
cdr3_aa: CASSLVAGELFF

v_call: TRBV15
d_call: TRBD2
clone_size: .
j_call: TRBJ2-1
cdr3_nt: TGTGCCACCAGCAGAGTTAAAGAGCGGGGGGGGAACAATGAGCAGTTCTTC
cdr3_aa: CATSRVKERGGNNEQFF

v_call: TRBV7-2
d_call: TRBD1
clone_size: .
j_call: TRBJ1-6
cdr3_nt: TGTGCCAGCAGTCACCTTAGGGGGCAATGGGAATCACCCCTCCACTTT
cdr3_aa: CASSHLRGQWESPLHF

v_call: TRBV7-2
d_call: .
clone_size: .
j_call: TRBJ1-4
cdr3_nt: TGTGCCAGCAGCTTAGGGGGCCGGGCGGATGAAAAACTGTTTTTT
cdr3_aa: CASSLGGRADEKLFF

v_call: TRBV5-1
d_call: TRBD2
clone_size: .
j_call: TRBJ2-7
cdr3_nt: TGCGCCAGCAGACTAGCGGGGGGGAGCTCCTACGAGCAGTACTTC
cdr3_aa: CASRLAGGSSYEQYF

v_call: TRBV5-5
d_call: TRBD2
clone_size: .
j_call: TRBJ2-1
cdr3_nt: TGTGCCAGCAGCTTGATGTTAGCGGGGGTTTACAATGAGCAGTTCTTC
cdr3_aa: CASSLMLAGVYNEQFF

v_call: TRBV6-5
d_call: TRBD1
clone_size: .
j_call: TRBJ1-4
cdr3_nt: TGTGCCAGCAGTTACCGACCCACACAGGGGGAAAAACTGTTTTTT
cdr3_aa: CASSYRPTQGEKLFF

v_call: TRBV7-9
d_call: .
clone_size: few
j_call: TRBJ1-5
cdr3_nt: TGTGCCAGCAGCTTCGGTCAAGGGGTGCAGCCCCAGCATTTT
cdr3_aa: CASSFGQGVQPQHF

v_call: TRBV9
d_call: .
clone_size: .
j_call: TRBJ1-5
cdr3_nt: TGTGCCAGCAGCGTAGAGCCCCACGGGGGTCAGCCCCAGCATTTT
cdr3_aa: CASSVEPHGGQPQHF

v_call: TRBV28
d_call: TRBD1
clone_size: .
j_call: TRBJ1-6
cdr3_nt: TGTGCCAGCAGTTTGGCAGGAGGGGGCCGGTCACCCCCCCACTTT
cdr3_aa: CASSLAGGGRSPPHF

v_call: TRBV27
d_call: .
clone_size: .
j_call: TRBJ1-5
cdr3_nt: TGTGCCAGCAGTTTCTCCGGCGGAGGGAATCAGCCCCAGCATTTT
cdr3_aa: CASSFSGGGNQPQHF

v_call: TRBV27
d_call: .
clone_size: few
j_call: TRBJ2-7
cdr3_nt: TGTGCCAGCAGTTTATATGACACCTACGAGCAGTACTTC
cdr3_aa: CASSLYDTYEQYF

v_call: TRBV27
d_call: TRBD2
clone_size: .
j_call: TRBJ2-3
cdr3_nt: TGTGCCAGCAGTCCAGAACTCTTGGGAGGGGATACGCAGTATTTT
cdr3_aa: CASSPELLGGDTQYF

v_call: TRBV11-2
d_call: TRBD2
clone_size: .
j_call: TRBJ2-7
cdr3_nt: TGTGCCAGCAGCTTAGGTGGCGGGGGGGCCTACGAGCAGTACTTC
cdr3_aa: CASSLGGGGAYEQYF

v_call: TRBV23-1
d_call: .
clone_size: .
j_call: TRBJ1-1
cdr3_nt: TGCGCCAGCAGTCAATCGAGGGGGGGCAGGGGTCGATTAATCTGGAACACTGAAGCTTTCTTT
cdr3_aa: CASSQSRGGRGRLIWNTEAFF

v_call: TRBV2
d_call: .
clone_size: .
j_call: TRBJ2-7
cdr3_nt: TGTGCCAGCAGCTACAGCTACGAGCAGTACTTC
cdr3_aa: CASSYSYEQYF

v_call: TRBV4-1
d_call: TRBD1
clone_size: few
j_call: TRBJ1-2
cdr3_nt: TGCGCCAGCAGCCCTGACAGGGCAGGGCGGCCCTATGGCTACACCTTC
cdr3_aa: CASSPDRAGRPYGYTF

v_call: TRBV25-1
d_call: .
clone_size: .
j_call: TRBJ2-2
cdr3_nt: TGTGCCAGCAGTGAATTAAACACCGGGGAGCTGTTTTTT
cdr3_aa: CASSELNTGELFF

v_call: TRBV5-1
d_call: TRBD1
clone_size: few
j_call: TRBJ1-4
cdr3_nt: TGCGCCAGCAGCCAGGGACAGGGATATGAAAAACTGTTTTTT
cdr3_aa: CASSQGQGYEKLFF

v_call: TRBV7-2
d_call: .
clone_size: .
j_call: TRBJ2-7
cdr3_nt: TGTGCCAGCAGCTTAGTACAGGGTCCCTACGAGCAGTACTTC
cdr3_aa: CASSLVQGPYEQYF

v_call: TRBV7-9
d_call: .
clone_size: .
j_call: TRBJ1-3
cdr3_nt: TGTTCCAGCAGCTTCCAGGGCGCTGGAAACACCATATATTTT
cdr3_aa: CSSSFQGAGNTIYF

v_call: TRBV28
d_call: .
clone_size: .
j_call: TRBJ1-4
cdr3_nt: TGTGCCAGCAGTCTACGGGCTAATGAAAAACTGTTTTTT
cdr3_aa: CASSLRANEKLFF

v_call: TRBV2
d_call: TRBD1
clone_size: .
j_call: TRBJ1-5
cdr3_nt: TGTGCCAGCAGCAAGGACAGGGCGAGCAATCAGCCCCAGCATTTT
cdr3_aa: CASSKDRASNQPQHF

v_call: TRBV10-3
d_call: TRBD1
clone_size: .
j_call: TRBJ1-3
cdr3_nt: TGTGCCATCAGTGAGTCAGGGGGCCAGAACACCATATATTTT
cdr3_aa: CAISESGGQNTIYF

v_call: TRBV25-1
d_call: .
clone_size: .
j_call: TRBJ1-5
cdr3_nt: TGTGCCAGCAGCATAAGGGGTCAGCCCCAGCATTTT
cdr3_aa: CASSIRGQPQHF

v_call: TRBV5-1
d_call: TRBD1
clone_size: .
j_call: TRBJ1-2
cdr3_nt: TGCGCCAGCAGCTTACAGGGGGTGCAAGGGTATGGCTACACCTTC
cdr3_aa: CASSLQGVQGYGYTF

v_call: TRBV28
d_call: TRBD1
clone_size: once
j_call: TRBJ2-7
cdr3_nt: TGTGCCAGCAGTCCGTTCAGGGACAGCAACGAGCAGTACTTC
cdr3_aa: CASSPFRDSNEQYF

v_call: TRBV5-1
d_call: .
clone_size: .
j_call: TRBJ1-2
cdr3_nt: TGCGCCAGCAGCCCTGGAGATGGTAACTATGGCTACACCTTC
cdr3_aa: CASSPGDGNYGYTF

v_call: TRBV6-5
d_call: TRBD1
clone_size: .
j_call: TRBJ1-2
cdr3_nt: TGTGCCAGCAGTACCGGGACAGGGTCCTATGGCTACACCTTC
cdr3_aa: CASSTGTGSYGYTF

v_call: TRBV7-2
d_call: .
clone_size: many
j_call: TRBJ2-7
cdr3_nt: TGTGCCAGCAGCTTAGGTGAGCGCGAGCAGTACTTC
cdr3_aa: CASSLGEREQYF

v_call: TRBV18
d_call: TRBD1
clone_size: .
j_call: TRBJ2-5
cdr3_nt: TGTGCCAGCTCACGGGACAGGGCGCAAGAGACCCAGTACTTC
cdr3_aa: CASSRDRAQETQYF

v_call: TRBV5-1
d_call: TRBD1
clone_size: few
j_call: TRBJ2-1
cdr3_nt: TGCGCCAGCAGCGACGGTACAGGGGGCGGCTACAATGAGCAGTTCTTC
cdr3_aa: CASSDGTGGGYNEQFF

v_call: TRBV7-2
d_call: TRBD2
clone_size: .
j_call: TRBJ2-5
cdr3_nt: TGTGCCAGCTCCTCTAGCGGGGGCGGGGAGACCCAGTACTTC
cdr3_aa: CASSSSGGGETQYF

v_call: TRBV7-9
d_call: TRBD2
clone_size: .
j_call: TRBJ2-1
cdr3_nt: TGTGCCAGCACCGGACTAGCGGCCTACAATGAGCAGTTCTTC
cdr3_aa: CASTGLAAYNEQFF